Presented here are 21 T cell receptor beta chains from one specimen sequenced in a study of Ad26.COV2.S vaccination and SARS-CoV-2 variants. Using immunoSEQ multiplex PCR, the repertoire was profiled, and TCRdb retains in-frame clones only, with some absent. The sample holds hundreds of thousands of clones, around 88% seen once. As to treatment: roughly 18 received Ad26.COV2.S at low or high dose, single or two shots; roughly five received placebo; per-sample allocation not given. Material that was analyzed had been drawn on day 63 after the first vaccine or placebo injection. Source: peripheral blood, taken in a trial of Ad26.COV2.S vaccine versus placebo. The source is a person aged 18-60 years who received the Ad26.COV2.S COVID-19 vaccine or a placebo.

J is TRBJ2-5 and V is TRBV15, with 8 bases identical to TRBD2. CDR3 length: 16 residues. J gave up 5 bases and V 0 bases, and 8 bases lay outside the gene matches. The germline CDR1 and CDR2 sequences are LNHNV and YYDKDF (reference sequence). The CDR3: CATSRDPTSDGETQYF. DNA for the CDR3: TGTGCCACCAGCAGAGACCCGACTAGCGATGGGGAGACCCAGTACTTC. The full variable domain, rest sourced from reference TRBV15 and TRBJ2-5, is DAMVIQNPRYQVTQFGKPVTLSCSQTLNHNVMYWYQQKSSQAPKLLFHYYDKDFNNEADTPDNFQSRRPNTSFCFLDIRSPGLGDTAMYLCATSRDPTSDGETQYFGPGTRLLVL.

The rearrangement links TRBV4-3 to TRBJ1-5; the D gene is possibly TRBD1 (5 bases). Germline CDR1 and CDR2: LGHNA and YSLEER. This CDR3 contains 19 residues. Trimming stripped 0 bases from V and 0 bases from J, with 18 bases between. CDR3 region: CASSQEAGAEGYSNQPQHF. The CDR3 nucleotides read TGCGCCAGCAGCCAAGAAGCCGGGGCAGAAGGTTATAGCAATCAGCCCCAGCATTTT.

Here the CDR3 DNA reads TGTGCCAGCAGTCCGGGGGTTAACTATGGCTACACCTTC. The encoded protein is CASSPGVNYGYTF. The chain employs TRBV6-5 and TRBJ1-2, with D maybe TRBD1 (5 bases). The CDR3 has 13 residues. The V and J ends lost 5 bases and 1 base respectively, with 8 bases between them. Per germline, CDR1 MNHEY and CDR2 SVGAGI.

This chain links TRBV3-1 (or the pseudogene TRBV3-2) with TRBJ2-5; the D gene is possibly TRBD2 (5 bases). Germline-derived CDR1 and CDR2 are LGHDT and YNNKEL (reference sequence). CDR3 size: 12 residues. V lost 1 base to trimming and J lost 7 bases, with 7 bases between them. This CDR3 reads CASSQVSGTQYF. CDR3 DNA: TGTGCCAGCAGCCAAGTCAGCGGGACCCAGTACTTC.

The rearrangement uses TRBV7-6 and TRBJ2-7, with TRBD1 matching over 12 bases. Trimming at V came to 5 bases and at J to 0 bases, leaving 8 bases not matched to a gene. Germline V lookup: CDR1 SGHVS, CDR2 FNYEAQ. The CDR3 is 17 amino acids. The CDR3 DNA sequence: TGTGCCAGCAGCCTCGGGACAGGGGGCAAGGCCTCCTACGAGCAGTACTTC. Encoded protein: CASSLGTGGKASYEQYF.

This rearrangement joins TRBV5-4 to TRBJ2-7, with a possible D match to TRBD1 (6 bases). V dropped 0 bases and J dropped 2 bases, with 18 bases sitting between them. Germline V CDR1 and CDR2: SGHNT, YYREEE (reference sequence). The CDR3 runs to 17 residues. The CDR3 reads CASSLDTPGPGAYEQYF. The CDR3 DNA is TGTGCCAGCAGCTTGGACACTCCGGGGCCAGGGGCCTACGAGCAGTACTTC.

Here the CDR3 reads CASKGYEQYF. DNA for the CDR3: TGTGCCAGCAAGGGATACGAGCAGTACTTC. The chain has TRBV2 and TRBJ2-7; D unclear. Trimming removed 7 bases at V and 4 bases at J, with 5 bases between. CDR1 is SNHLY, CDR2 FYNNEI, per germline. The CDR3 is 10 amino acids.

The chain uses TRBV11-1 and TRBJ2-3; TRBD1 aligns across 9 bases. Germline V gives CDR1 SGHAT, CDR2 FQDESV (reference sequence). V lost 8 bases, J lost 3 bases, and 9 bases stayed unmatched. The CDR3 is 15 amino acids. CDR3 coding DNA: TGTGCCAGCGGATACCGACAGGGGGGAACAGATACGCAGTATTTT. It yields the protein CASGYRQGGTDTQYF.

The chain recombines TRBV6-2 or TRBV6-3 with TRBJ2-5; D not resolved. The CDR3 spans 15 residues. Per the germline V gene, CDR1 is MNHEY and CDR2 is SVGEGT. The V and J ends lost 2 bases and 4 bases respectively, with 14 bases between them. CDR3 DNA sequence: TGTGCCAGCAGTTACCGCCCTTGGGCAGGAGAGACCCAGTACTTC. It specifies CASSYRPWAGETQYF.

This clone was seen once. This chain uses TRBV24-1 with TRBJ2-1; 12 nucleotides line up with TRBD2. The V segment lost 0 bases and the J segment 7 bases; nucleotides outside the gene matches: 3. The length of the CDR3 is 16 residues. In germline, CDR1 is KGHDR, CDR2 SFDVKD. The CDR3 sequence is CATSDLRLAGGNEQFF. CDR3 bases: TGTGCCACCAGTGATTTGCGGCTAGCGGGAGGGAATGAGCAGTTCTTC.

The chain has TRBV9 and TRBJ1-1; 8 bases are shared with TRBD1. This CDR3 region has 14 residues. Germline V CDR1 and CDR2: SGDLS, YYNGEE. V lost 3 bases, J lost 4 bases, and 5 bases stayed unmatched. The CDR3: CASSATQGGTEAFF. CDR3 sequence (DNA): TGTGCCAGCAGCGCTACACAGGGGGGCACTGAAGCTTTCTTT.

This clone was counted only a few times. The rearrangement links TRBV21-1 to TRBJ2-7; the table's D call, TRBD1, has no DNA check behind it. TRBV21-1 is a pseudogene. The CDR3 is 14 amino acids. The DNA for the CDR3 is TGTGCCAGCAGCCCCAGGTCAGACACCTACGAGCAGTACTTC. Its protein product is CASSPRSDTYEQYF.

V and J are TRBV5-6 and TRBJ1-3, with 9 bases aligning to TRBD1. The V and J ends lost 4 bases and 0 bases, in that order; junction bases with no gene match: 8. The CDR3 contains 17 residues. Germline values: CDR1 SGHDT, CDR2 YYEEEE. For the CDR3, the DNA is TGTGCCAGCAGCCCCCGGACAGGGGTCCTCTCTGGAAACACCATATATTTT. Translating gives CASSPRTGVLSGNTIYF.

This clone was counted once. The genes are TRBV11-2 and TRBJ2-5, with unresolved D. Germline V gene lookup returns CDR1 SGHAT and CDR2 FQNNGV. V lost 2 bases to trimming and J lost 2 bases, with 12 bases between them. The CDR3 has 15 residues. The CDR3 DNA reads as TGTGCCAGCAGCTTAATAAGTGGCCGGCAAGAGACCCAGTACTTC. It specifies CASSLISGRQETQYF. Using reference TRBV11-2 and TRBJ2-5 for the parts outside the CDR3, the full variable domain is EAGVAQSPRYKIIEKRQSVAFWCNPISGHATLYWYQQILGQGPKLLIQFQNNGVVDDSQLPKDRFSAERLKGVDSTLKIQPAKLEDSAVYLCASSLISGRQETQYFGPGTRLLVL.

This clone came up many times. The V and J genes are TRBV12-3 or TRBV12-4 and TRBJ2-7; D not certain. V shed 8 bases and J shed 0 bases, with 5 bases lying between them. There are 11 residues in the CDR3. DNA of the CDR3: TGTGCCAGCCACGTCTCCTACGAGCAGTACTTC. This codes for CASHVSYEQYF.

The CDR3 loop is CASSMGQGGNQPQHF. CDR3 nucleotides: TGTGCCAGTAGTATGGGACAGGGGGGCAATCAGCCCCAGCATTTT. This chain connects TRBV19 to TRBJ1-5; 11 bases are shared with TRBD1. Per germline, CDR1 LNHDA and CDR2 SQIVND (reference sequence). The CDR3 has 15 amino acids. Losses at the gene ends were 3 bases for V and 2 bases for J; bases not matched to a gene: 0.

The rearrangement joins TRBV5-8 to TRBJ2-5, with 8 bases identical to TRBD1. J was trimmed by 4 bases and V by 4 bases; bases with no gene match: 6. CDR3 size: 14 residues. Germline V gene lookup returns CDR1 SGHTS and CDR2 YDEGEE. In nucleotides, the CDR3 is TGTGCCAGCAGCCCTCGGGACAGGCGAGAGACCCAGTACTTC. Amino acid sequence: CASSPRDRRETQYF. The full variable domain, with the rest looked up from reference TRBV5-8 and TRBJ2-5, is EAGVTQSPTHLIKTRGQQATLRCSPISGHTSVYWYQQALGLGLQFLLWYDEGEERNRGNFPPRFSGRQFPNYSSELNVNALELEDSALYLCASSPRDRRETQYFGPGTRLLVL.

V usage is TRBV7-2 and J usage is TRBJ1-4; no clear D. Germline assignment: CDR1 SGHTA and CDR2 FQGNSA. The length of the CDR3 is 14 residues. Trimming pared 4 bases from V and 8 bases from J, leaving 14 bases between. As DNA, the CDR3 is TGTGCCAGCAGCTCTCTGGGAAGGAACGAAAAACTGTTTTTT. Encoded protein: CASSSLGRNEKLFF. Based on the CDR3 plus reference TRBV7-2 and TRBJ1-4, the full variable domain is GAGVSQSPSNKVTEKGKDVELRCDPISGHTALYWYRQSLGQGLEFLIYFQGNSAPDKSGLPSDRFSAERTGGSVSTLTIQRTQQEDSAVYLCASSSLGRNEKLFFGSGTQLSVL.

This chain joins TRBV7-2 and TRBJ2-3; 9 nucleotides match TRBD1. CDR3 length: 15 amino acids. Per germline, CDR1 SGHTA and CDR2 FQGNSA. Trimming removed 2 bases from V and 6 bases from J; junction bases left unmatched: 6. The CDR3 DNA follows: TGTGCCAGCAGCTTAACGGGACAGGGAAGGGATACGCAGTATTTT. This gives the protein CASSLTGQGRDTQYF. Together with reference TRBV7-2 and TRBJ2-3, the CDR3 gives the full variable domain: GAGVSQSPSNKVTEKGKDVELRCDPISGHTALYWYRQSLGQGLEFLIYFQGNSAPDKSGLPSDRFSAERTGGSVSTLTIQRTQQEDSAVYLCASSLTGQGRDTQYFGPGTRLTVL.

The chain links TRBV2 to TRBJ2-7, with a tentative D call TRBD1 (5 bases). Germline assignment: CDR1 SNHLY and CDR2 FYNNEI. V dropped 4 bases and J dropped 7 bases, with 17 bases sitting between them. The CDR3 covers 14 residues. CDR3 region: CASSASFLGVEQYF. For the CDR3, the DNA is TGTGCCAGCAGTGCCTCATTCCTAGGGGTTGAGCAGTACTTC.

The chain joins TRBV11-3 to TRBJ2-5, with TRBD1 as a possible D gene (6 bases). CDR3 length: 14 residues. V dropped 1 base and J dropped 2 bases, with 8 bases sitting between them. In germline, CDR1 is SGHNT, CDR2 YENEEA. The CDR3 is CASSLGGQQETQYF. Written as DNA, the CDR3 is TGTGCCAGCAGCTTAGGAGGACAGCAAGAGACCCAGTACTTC.